A selection of T cell receptor beta chains follows, all from one sample in a study of identical twins. TCRdb fed the 5' RACE reads into MiXCR, producing one record per CDR3 protein. Of hundreds of thousands of distinct CDR3 sequences in the sample, about 20% were seen once. These same records also appear under a second study, on T cells expressing NK-cell markers.

The specimen sequenced was PBMCs. The receptors derive from a woman under 30 in good health. Each CDR3 is given with its conserved first and last residue. Each record gives: J gene, V gene, clone size, D gene, CDR3 protein, CDR3 DNA. D genes are given only for firm matches. A row's size may be missing; if present it is once, few, many or a size class.

>TRBJ2-3|TRBV29-1|many|TRBD2
CSVAMGLEADTQYF
TGCAGCGTTGCCATGGGACTAGAAGCAGATACGCAGTATTTT
>TRBJ2-1|TRBV3-1|many|-
CASSPRLGGTYNEQFF
TGTGCCAGCAGCCCTCGTTTGGGGGGAACTTACAATGAGCAGTTCTTC
>TRBJ2-6|TRBV5-5|-|-
CASSRETGANVLTF
TGTGCCAGCAGCCGGGAGACTGGGGCCAACGTCCTGACTTTC
>TRBJ1-5|TRBV7-2|-|-
CASSLARGRNQPQHF
TGTGCCAGCAGCTTAGCGCGCGGCCGAAATCAGCCCCAGCATTTT
>TRBJ2-3|TRBV3-1|-|-
CASSQVIEDTQYF
TGTGCCAGCAGCCAAGTCATCGAAGATACGCAGTATTTT
>TRBJ2-3|TRBV20-1|-|-
CSATREVDTQYF
TGCAGTGCTACCCGGGAAGTCGATACGCAGTATTTT
>TRBJ2-1|TRBV12-3/TRBV12-4|many|-
CASSLAESGQFF
TGTGCCAGCAGCCTAGCTGAGAGTGGGCAGTTCTTC
>TRBJ2-1|TRBV20-1|-|-
CSATDWTNNEQFF
TGCAGTGCTACGGACTGGACCAACAATGAGCAGTTCTTC
>TRBJ1-2|TRBV20-1|few|TRBD1
CSARDWPGQGNGYTF
TGCAGTGCTAGAGATTGGCCTGGACAGGGGAATGGCTACACCTTC
>TRBJ1-1|TRBV6-5|few|TRBD1
CASSYRRQGTEAFF
TGTGCCAGCAGTTACCGGAGACAGGGCACTGAAGCTTTCTTT